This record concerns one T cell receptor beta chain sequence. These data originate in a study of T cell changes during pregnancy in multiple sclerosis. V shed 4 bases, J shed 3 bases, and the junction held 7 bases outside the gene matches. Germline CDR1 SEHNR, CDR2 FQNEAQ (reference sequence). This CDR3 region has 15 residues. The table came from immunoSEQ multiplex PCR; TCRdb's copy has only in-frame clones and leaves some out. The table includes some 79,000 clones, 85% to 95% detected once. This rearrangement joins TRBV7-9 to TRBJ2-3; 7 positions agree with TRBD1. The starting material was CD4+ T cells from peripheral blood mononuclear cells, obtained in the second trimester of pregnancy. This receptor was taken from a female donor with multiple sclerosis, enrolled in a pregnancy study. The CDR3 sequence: CASSSDRDVTDTQYF. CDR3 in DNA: TGTGCCAGCAGCTCAGACAGGGATGTTACAGATACGCAGTATTTT.